A single sample gave rise to the 25 T cell receptor beta chains below, sequenced in a study of PD-1 blockade in classical Hodgkin lymphoma. The time point denotes: cycle 4 day 1 (C4D1), after 6 weeks of nivolumab. Each patient experienced a relapse that followed autologous stem cell transplantation, and brentuximab vedotin exposure varied. Clones were sequenced by immunoSEQ multiplex PCR, and TCRdb holds only the in-frame ones, with some missing. The table lists roughly 64,000 clones, over 85% of them singletons. This specimen consisted of peripheral blood mononuclear cells (PBMCs), obtained before the fourth cycle of nivolumab. The receptors derive from a human donor with classical Hodgkin lymphoma.

V gene TRBV5-1 combines with J gene TRBJ2-7, with 7 bases aligning to TRBD2. In germline, CDR1 is SGHRS, CDR2 YFSETQ. This CDR3 comprises 13 residues. V lost 4 bases to trimming and J lost 2 bases; unmatched junction nucleotides: 3. CDR3 protein: CASSHRGAYEQYF. CDR3 in DNA: TGCGCCAGCAGCCACCGGGGGGCCTACGAGCAGTACTTC.

This clone is a singleton in its sample. The CDR3 here is CASSYQGATGELFF. CDR3 nucleotides: TGTGCCAGCAGTTATCAGGGGGCCACCGGGGAGCTGTTTTTT. The chain joins TRBV6-5 to TRBJ2-2, with 8 bases matching TRBD1. With 3 bases clipped from V and 4 bases from J, the junction kept 1 base outside the gene matches. CDR3 size: 14 residues. The germline V gene encodes CDR1 MNHEY and CDR2 SVGAGI.

V usage is TRBV27 and J usage is TRBJ2-7; TRBD1 matches at 8 bases. Germline V gene lookup returns CDR1 MNHEY and CDR2 SMNVEV (reference sequence). V lost 3 bases and J lost 4; bases outside the gene matches: 5. CDR3 length equals 14 residues. The CDR3 nucleotides read TGTGCCAGCAGTTTGGCAGGGGGCCTTTACGAGCAGTACTTC. Its protein product is CASSLAGGLYEQYF.

This clone was observed once. The genes are TRBV13 and TRBJ2-7; 10 bases agree with TRBD2. Germline V lookup: CDR1 PRHDT, CDR2 FYEKMQ (reference sequence). This CDR3 is built from 17 residues. J was trimmed by 2 bases and V by 2 bases; bases with no gene match: 9. For the CDR3, the DNA is TGTGCCAGCAGCTTATTAGGGACTAGCGAATCCACCTACGAGCAGTACTTC. Translated, it gives CASSLLGTSESTYEQYF.

CDR3 coding DNA: TGTGCCAGCAGTGAGACAGGGGCGGATGAAAAACTGTTTTTT. It specifies CASSETGADEKLFF. The chain recombines TRBV6-5 with TRBJ1-4; 8 positions match TRBD1. CDR3 size: 14 residues. The V gene's germline CDR1 is MNHEY and CDR2 SVGAGI. J gave up 6 bases and V 5 bases, and 5 bases lay outside the gene matches.

The sample holds one count of this clone. The chain uses TRBV11-2 and TRBJ2-7, with 8 bases fitting TRBD1. Germline CDR1 reads SGHAT; CDR2 reads FQNNGV. Germline trimming cut 0 bases from V and 3 bases from J; bases unmatched to any gene: 7. The CDR3 loop spans 16 amino acids. CDR3 DNA sequence: TGTGCCAGCAGCTTAGATCAACAGGGGGTTAGCTACGAGCAGTACTTC. It is translated as CASSLDQQGVSYEQYF. Drawing the rest from reference TRBV11-2 and TRBJ2-7, the complete variable domain is EAGVAQSPRYKIIEKRQSVAFWCNPISGHATLYWYQQILGQGPKLLIQFQNNGVVDDSQLPKDRFSAERLKGVDSTLKIQPAKLEDSAVYLCASSLDQQGVSYEQYFGPGTRLTVT.

CDR3 region: CASSTSTGQEQYF. In DNA, the CDR3 is TGTGCCAGCAGCACCTCGACAGGGCAAGAGCAGTACTTC. The chain combines TRBV9 with TRBJ2-7, with 7 bases that match TRBD1. Per germline, CDR1 SGDLS and CDR2 YYNGEE. The CDR3 is made up of 13 amino acids. The V segment lost 4 bases and the J segment 7 bases; nucleotides outside the gene matches: 8.

The chain has TRBV5-1 and TRBJ2-5; 12 bases match TRBD2. The CDR3 covers 16 residues. The germline CDR1 and CDR2 sequences are SGHRS and YFSETQ. The junction had 5 bases not matched to a gene; V was cut back by 4 bases and J by 1 base. CDR3 in amino acids: CASSPGLAGPQETQYF. CDR3 DNA sequence: TGCGCCAGCAGCCCCGGACTAGCGGGGCCCCAAGAGACCCAGTACTTC.

V gene TRBV14 combines with J gene TRBJ2-3, with 10 bases aligning to TRBD2. V gave up 4 bases and J gave up 5 bases; unmatched junction bases: 9. Looked up from germline, CDR1 is SGHDN and CDR2 is FVKESK. The CDR3 runs 16 residues. The CDR3 loop reads CASSPLEAGGGDTQYF. The CDR3 DNA follows: TGTGCCAGCAGCCCCTTGGAAGCGGGAGGGGGAGATACGCAGTATTTT. Using reference TRBV14 and TRBJ2-3 for the parts outside the CDR3, the full variable domain is EAGVTQFPSHSVIEKGQTVTLRCDPISGHDNLYWYRRVMGKEIKFLLHFVKESKQDESGMPNNRFLAERTGGTYSTLKVQPAELEDSGVYFCASSPLEAGGGDTQYFGPGTRLTVL.

The chain is built from TRBV7-9 and TRBJ2-3, with 7 bases matching TRBD2. The CDR3 loop spans 12 amino acids. Unmatched junction bases numbered 0, after V lost 4 bases and J lost 5 bases. Germline V gene data show CDR1 as SEHNR and CDR2 as FQNEAQ (reference sequence). The CDR3 coding sequence is TGTGCCAGCAGCTCGGGGGGAGATACGCAGTATTTT. Its translation is CASSSGGDTQYF.

J is TRBJ2-1 and V is TRBV27; D gene ambiguous. V dropped 1 base and J dropped 6 bases, with 7 bases sitting between them. CDR3 size: 13 residues. Germline V gene sequence: CDR1 MNHEY, CDR2 SMNVEV (reference sequence). This CDR3 is CASSLYPPNEQFF. Written as DNA, the CDR3 is TGTGCCAGCAGTTTATACCCCCCCAATGAGCAGTTCTTC.

The chain couples TRBV28 to TRBJ1-4, with a possible D match to TRBD1 (5 bases). CDR1 MDHEN and CDR2 SYDVKM come from the germline V gene. The length of the CDR3 is 18 residues. V lost 6 bases to trimming and J lost 2 bases, with 22 bases between them. In DNA, the CDR3 is TGTGCCAGCAGGCTACCTACAGGTGGCCTGAGGACTAATGAAAAACTGTTTTTT. Protein: CASRLPTGGLRTNEKLFF. The full variable domain, its missing parts supplied by reference TRBV28 and TRBJ1-4, is DVKVTQSSRYLVKRTGEKVFLECVQDMDHENMFWYRQDPGLGLRLIYFSYDVKMKEKGDIPEGYSVSREKKERFSLILESASTNQTSMYLCASRLPTGGLRTNEKLFFGSGTQLSVL.

The rearrangement joins TRBV10-3 to TRBJ2-3; D is undetermined. This CDR3 contains 14 residues. Germline V gene lookup returns CDR1 ENHRY and CDR2 SYGVKD. V was pared by 5 bases and J by 2 bases, with 11 bases between. CDR3 in DNA: TGTGCCATCAGTACAGCTGAGAACACAGATACGCAGTATTTT. It encodes CAISTAENTDTQYF.

V usage is TRBV30 and J usage is TRBJ2-3; no definite D call. Germline V gene lookup returns CDR1 GTSNPN and CDR2 SVGIG (reference sequence). This CDR3 is 13 amino acids long. The V end was cut by 3 bases, the J end by 0 bases, with 7 bases between. DNA for the CDR3: TGTGCCTGGAGCCGTGCTAGCACAGATACGCAGTATTTT. Protein product: CAWSRASTDTQYF.

The chain is built from TRBV11-2 and TRBJ2-7; unclear D gene. With 7 bases removed from V and 3 bases from J, the gap between germline ends came to 16 bases. The germline V gene has CDR1 SGHAT and CDR2 FQNNGV. The CDR3 consists of 14 residues. The chain's CDR3 is CASNLIGFNYEQYF. CDR3 coding DNA: TGTGCCAGCAACCTTATTGGGTTTAACTACGAGCAGTACTTC.

V gene TRBV7-9 combines with J gene TRBJ2-7; 7 nucleotides align to TRBD1. The CDR3 has 15 amino acids. The V gene end was trimmed by 2 bases and the J gene end by 4 bases; junction bases not matched to a gene: 8. Germline CDR1 and CDR2: SEHNR and FQNEAQ (reference sequence). The CDR3 DNA is TGTGCCAGCAGCTTAAGAGGGGGCGTCGGATACGAGCAGTACTTC. Translating it yields CASSLRGGVGYEQYF.

The chain joins TRBV10-2 to TRBJ1-1; the D is unclear. V was pared by 5 bases and J by 0 bases, with 7 bases between. The length of the CDR3 is 13 residues. Germline V gives CDR1 WSHSY, CDR2 SAAADI. The chain's CDR3 is CASSPVVNTEAFF. In DNA, the CDR3 is TGCGCCAGCAGTCCAGTGGTGAACACTGAAGCTTTCTTT.

V and J are TRBV5-4 and TRBJ2-7; D is possibly TRBD1 (5 bases). The CDR3 sequence is 15 residues long. V gave up 4 bases and J gave up 0 bases, with 14 bases separating them. Per the germline V gene, CDR1 is SGHNT and CDR2 is YYREEE (reference sequence). Here the CDR3 DNA reads TGTGCCAGCAGCCGCGACGGCGACAGCTCCTACGAGCAGTACTTC. Protein: CASSRDGDSSYEQYF.

The rearrangement joins TRBV7-4 to TRBJ2-2, with D perhaps matching TRBD1 or TRBD2 (6 bases each). Germline assignment: CDR1 SGHVT and CDR2 SQSDAQ. With 8 bases removed from V and 1 base from J, the gap between germline ends came to 14 bases. The CDR3 consists of 15 residues. CDR3 sequence (DNA): TGTGCCAGCCCGGGGGCTAGCGTGAACACCGGGGAGCTGTTTTTT. Translation: CASPGASVNTGELFF.

The chain couples TRBV14 to TRBJ2-2; 8 bases align to TRBD1. V trimming: 0 bases; J trimming: 3 bases; junction bases outside the gene matches: 6. Germline values: CDR1 SGHDN, CDR2 FVKESK. This CDR3 has 17 residues. Here the CDR3 DNA reads TGTGCCAGCAGCCAAGATCTACGGACAGGGTACACCGGGGAGCTGTTTTTT. It encodes CASSQDLRTGYTGELFF.

The J gene is TRBJ2-1, the V gene TRBV27, with 11 nucleotides matching TRBD2. CDR1 is MNHEY and CDR2 is SMNVEV in the germline V gene (reference sequence). V dropped 5 bases and J dropped 3; count of bases not matched to a gene: 3. This CDR3 contains 15 residues. CDR3 residues: CASSPGTSGYNEQFF. DNA of the CDR3: TGTGCCAGCAGTCCTGGGACTAGCGGCTACAATGAGCAGTTCTTC.

The genes are TRBV7-9 and TRBJ2-5; no definite D call. The ends were cut back, 3 bases at V and 5 bases at J, with 10 bases in the middle. In germline, CDR1 is SEHNR, CDR2 FQNEAQ (reference sequence). The CDR3 is 13 amino acids. The CDR3 DNA reads as TGTGCCAGCAGCTTTGGGGAATTGGAGACCCAGTACTTC. Its protein product is CASSFGELETQYF.

The V and J genes are TRBV2 and TRBJ2-7, with TRBD1 matching 7 bases. Trimming cost V 10 bases and J 1 base; bases outside gene matches: 4. Germline CDR1 and CDR2: SNHLY and FYNNEI. CDR3 length: 12 amino acids. The CDR3 DNA reads as TGTGCCACCAACAGGGGTTCCTACGAGCAGTACTTC. This encodes CATNRGSYEQYF.

The CDR3 sequence is CASSKTGSHEQYF. The DNA for the CDR3 is TGCGCCAGCAGCAAAACAGGGTCCCACGAGCAGTACTTC. The chain joins TRBV5-1 to TRBJ2-7; TRBD1 is a possible D gene (6 bases). V was clipped by 4 bases and J by 5 bases, with 13 bases between them. The CDR3 length is 13 residues. Germline V gene data show CDR1 as SGHRS and CDR2 as YFSETQ.

This sequence joins TRBV5-1 and TRBJ2-5; D remains unclear. V was clipped by 4 bases and J by 5 bases, with 12 bases between them. Germline-derived CDR1 and CDR2 are SGHRS and YFSETQ. The CDR3 covers 13 residues. The CDR3 nucleotides read TGCGCCAGCAGCAGCAGCACCTCGGAGACCCAGTACTTC. Protein: CASSSSTSETQYF.